The T cell receptor beta chain under discussion was sequenced for a study of PD-1 blockade in classical Hodgkin lymphoma. Study-wide points: Patients newly diagnosed and complete responders had comparable baseline diversity. Relapsed/refractory patients reportedly had lower baseline diversity than newly diagnosed patients. There was a significant rise in CD4+ TCR diversity by C4D1, with no such rise for CD8+.

CDR3 length equals 13 residues. Germline V CDR1 and CDR2: KGHSH, LQKENI. Trimming took 0 bases from V and 1 from J, leaving 4 bases between them. Worth noting for this clone: What it binds is not known.

The time point is: cycle 4 day 1 (C4D1), after less than 7 weeks of nivolumab. Every patient had relapsed following autologous stem cell transplantation, and cohorts differed in brentuximab vedotin exposure. Magnetic negative selection was used to purify CD4+ T cells from thawed PBMCs. TCRdb keeps only in-frame clones here, not all; method: immunoSEQ multiplex PCR. The repertoire consists of about 20,000 clones, with less than 75% occurring once and the leading ten covering 1% to 1.5%. V and J are TRBV18 and TRBJ2-7; D is unclear. This clonotype originated in a human donor with classical Hodgkin lymphoma. The source material was CD4+ T cells from blood, sampled before the fourth cycle of nivolumab. The CDR3 bases are TGTGCCAGCTCACCACCCGGTTCCTACGAGCAGTACTTC. This encodes CASSPPGSYEQYF.